This T cell receptor beta chain stems from a study of post-analysis software for immune sequencing data. Overall study: Relapsing-remitting, secondary progressive and progressive-relapsing multiple sclerosis courses were included. Study-level points and caveats: With F measure, samples from one preparation batch clustered together strongly. Elevated frequency relative to controls characterized four to six TRBV segments in patients, TRBV5-6, TRBV5-1 and TRBV20-1 among them. Diversity measured as normalized Chao1 was significantly lower in multiple sclerosis patients than in controls.

In its sample, this clonotype was seen a few times. Antigen specificity is unknown. The authors incorporated unique molecular identifiers into the TCR beta cDNA libraries. Between roughly 1 and 10 million T cells gave rise to a few hundred thousand cDNA molecules. TCRdb analysed the PCR reads with MiXCR anew, one entry per CDR3 protein. This sample yields approximately 150,000 distinct CDR3 sequences, of which about 29% are seen a single time; approximately 1.5% belongs to the top ten. Germline V gene sequence: CDR1 MNHEY, CDR2 SMNVEV (reference sequence). There are 13 residues in the CDR3. The junction had 6 bases not matched to a gene; V was cut back by 3 bases and J by 10 bases.

The receptor's source is a girl aged 10-17 years with multiple sclerosis. The chain is built from TRBV27 and TRBJ2-1; TRBD2 matches at 7 bases. The sample comprised blood. The CDR3 reads CASSLWEGREQFF. The CDR3 DNA reads as TGTGCCAGCAGTTTGTGGGAGGGCCGCGAGCAGTTCTTC.